These 14 T cell receptor beta chains were sequenced from one sample in a study of T cell repertoires in aging, cancer and after chemotherapy. Multiplex touch-down PCR with TRB-A/B primers amplified rearranged V-D-J TRB sequences. TCRdb used MiXCR to reprocess the multiplex PCR reads, holding one entry per CDR3 protein. Of a few thousand distinct CDR3 sequences in the sample, 20% to 25% were seen once. Peripheral blood genomic DNA, not sorted cells or RNA, was the template. The sequenced material came from blood. The receptors derive from a human donor in good health. The donor label of this sample is uncertain.

This clonotype ranks as medium-sized. This chain links TRBV6-5 with TRBJ1-4, with D hard to call. Germline CDR1 is MNHEY and CDR2 is SVGAGI. Trimming removed 2 bases at V and 7 bases at J, with 8 bases between. The CDR3 runs 13 residues. This CDR3 is CASSYGVFEKLFF. In nucleotides, the CDR3 is TGTGCCAGCAGTTACGGTGTGTTTGAAAAACTGTTTTTT.

This clonotype is categorized as medium-sized. This chain links TRBV19 with TRBJ1-2; D is perhaps TRBD1 (6 bases). The germline V and J ends were trimmed by 8 bases and 6 bases, with 13 bases remaining between them. The germline gives CDR1 LNHDA, CDR2 SQIVND (reference sequence). The CDR3 sequence is 12 residues long. The CDR3 bases are TGTGCCAGTGCAACAGGGTTTAATGGCTACACCTTC. Residues: CASATGFNGYTF.

V usage is TRBV12-3 or TRBV12-4 and J usage is TRBJ2-1; 9 nucleotides line up with TRBD2. The length of the CDR3 is 15 residues. The V gene end was trimmed by 6 bases and the J gene end by 3 bases; junction bases not matched to a gene: 6. CDR3 DNA: TGTGCCAGCAGGGGGACTAGCTCGGGCTACAATGAGCAGTTCTTC. It specifies CASRGTSSGYNEQFF.

By frequency in the sample, this clonotype is medium-sized (0.01 to 0.1%). V is TRBV11-3 and J is TRBJ1-1, with unresolved D. CDR1 is SGHNT, CDR2 YENEEA, per germline. V was shortened by 1 base and J by 0 bases, with 6 bases between the two germline ends. The CDR3 covers 14 residues. The CDR3 nucleotides read TGTGCCAGCAGCTTAGGGTCCTTGAACACTGAAGCTTTCTTT. It translates to CASSLGSLNTEAFF. Full variable domain (remainder filled in from reference TRBV11-3 and TRBJ1-1): EAGVVQSPRYKIIEKKQPVAFWCNPISGHNTLYWYLQNLGQGPELLIRYENEEAVDDSQLPKDRFSAERLKGVDSTLKIQPAELGDSAVYLCASSLGSLNTEAFFGQGTRLTVV.

V usage is TRBV7-6 and J usage is TRBJ1-5, with D perhaps TRBD1 (6 bases). CDR1 SGHVS and CDR2 FNYEAQ come from the germline V gene. V was shortened by 1 base and J by 3 bases, with 10 bases between the two germline ends. The CDR3 runs 15 residues. The CDR3 protein is CASSLEGGPNQPQHF. CDR3 nucleotides: TGTGCCAGCAGCTTAGAGGGGGGGCCCAATCAGCCCCAGCATTTT.

This clonotype is labeled medium-sized. The rearrangement uses TRBV12-3 or TRBV12-4 and TRBJ2-3, with TRBD2 identical over 14 bases. The CDR3 length is 19 residues. Trimming cost V 5 bases and J 1 base; bases outside gene matches: 11. CDR3 region: CASSHRLAGGLGGTDTQYF. DNA of the CDR3: TGTGCCAGCAGTCACCGACTAGCGGGGGGGCTCGGTGGCACAGATACGCAGTATTTT.

By frequency in the sample, this clonotype is medium-sized. This rearrangement joins TRBV6-1 to TRBJ1-3; tentatively, D is TRBD1 (6 bases). The CDR3 runs to 13 residues. V was trimmed by 5 bases and J by 4 bases, leaving 9 bases between them. CDR1 and CDR2 from the germline V gene are MNHNS and SASEGT. The CDR3 loop reads CASSTGQGNTIYF. CDR3 DNA: TGTGCCAGCAGTACTGGACAGGGAAACACCATATATTTT.

This clonotype came up once. V usage is TRBV7-7 and J usage is TRBJ2-7; TRBD1 matches at 11 bases. CDR3 length equals 12 residues. The ends lost 5 bases at V and 6 bases at J; junction bases unmatched: 0. Germline assignment: CDR1 SSHAT and CDR2 FNYEAQ (reference sequence). The CDR3 loop reads CASSGTGGEQYF. The CDR3 DNA reads TGTGCCAGCAGCGGGACAGGGGGCGAGCAGTACTTC.

This clonotype has at least ten counts. V usage is TRBV30 and J usage is TRBJ2-7; 8 nucleotides align to TRBD2. CDR3 length: 15 amino acids. Germline V gene lookup returns CDR1 GTSNPN and CDR2 SVGIG (reference sequence). V trimming: 2 bases; J trimming: 5 bases; junction bases outside the gene matches: 11. The CDR3: CAWSPPGLEINEQYF. The CDR3, as DNA: TGTGCCTGGAGTCCGCCGGGACTAGAGATTAACGAGCAGTACTTC.

Sample share makes this clonotype medium-sized. The chain links TRBV5-6 to TRBJ1-2, with D maybe TRBD1 (5 bases). Trimming shortened V by 0 bases and J by 5 bases, and 11 bases separated the two germline ends. This CDR3 has 14 amino acids. Germline CDR1 SGHDT, CDR2 YYEEEE. Here the CDR3 DNA reads TGTGCCAGCAGCTTGGGTACAGGAGGTTATGGCTACACCTTC. Its translation: CASSLGTGGYGYTF.

By share, this clonotype counts as medium-sized. The chain recombines TRBV24-1 with TRBJ2-2, with D perhaps TRBD1 (6 bases). This CDR3 spans 15 amino acids. V was pared by 1 base and J by 4 bases, with 9 bases between. Germline-derived CDR1 and CDR2 are KGHDR and SFDVKD. The CDR3 DNA is TGTGCCACCAGTGATTTCCAGGGGTCCACCGGGGAGCTGTTTTTT. Encoded protein: CATSDFQGSTGELFF.

This clonotype is deemed medium-sized. The chain is built from TRBV27 and TRBJ2-5; D call uncertain. This CDR3 spans 13 amino acids. The germline V gene encodes CDR1 MNHEY and CDR2 SMNVEV (reference sequence). V shed 1 base and J shed 2 bases, with 5 bases lying between them. CDR3 in DNA: TGTGCCAGCAGTTTATTACAACAAGAGACCCAGTACTTC. As protein: CASSLLQQETQYF.

This clonotype is judged medium-sized. The chain has TRBV18 and TRBJ1-6; D is undetermined. The CDR3 has 18 amino acids. The ends were cut back, 3 bases at V and 9 bases at J, with 24 bases in the middle. Germline V gives CDR1 KGHSH, CDR2 LQKENI. CDR3 region: CASSPGLATNTRSSPLHF. Here the CDR3 DNA reads TGTGCCAGCTCACCGGGTCTGGCGACGAACACCCGAAGTTCACCCCTCCACTTT.

This clonotype qualifies as medium-sized (0.01 to 0.1%). V and J are TRBV12-3 or TRBV12-4 and TRBJ2-2; 7 nucleotides agree with TRBD1. The V segment lost 6 bases and the J segment 2 bases; nucleotides outside the gene matches: 6. The CDR3 consists of 15 residues. The CDR3 loop reads CASRPDRVNTGELFF. CDR3 nucleotide sequence: TGTGCCAGCAGACCCGACAGGGTCAACACCGGGGAGCTGTTTTTT.